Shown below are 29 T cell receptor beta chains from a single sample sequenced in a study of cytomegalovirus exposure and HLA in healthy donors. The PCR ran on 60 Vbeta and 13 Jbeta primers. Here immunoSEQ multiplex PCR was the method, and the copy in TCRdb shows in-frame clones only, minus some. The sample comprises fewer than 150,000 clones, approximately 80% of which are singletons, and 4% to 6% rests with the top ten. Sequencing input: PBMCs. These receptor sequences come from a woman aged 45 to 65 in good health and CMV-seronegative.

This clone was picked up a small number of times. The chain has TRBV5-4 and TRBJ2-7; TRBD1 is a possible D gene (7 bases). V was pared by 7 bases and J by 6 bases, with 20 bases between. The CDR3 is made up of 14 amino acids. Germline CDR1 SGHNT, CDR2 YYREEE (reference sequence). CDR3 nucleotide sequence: TGTGCCAGCCCCAGGAGGGGGCCCCCCGGCGAGCAGTACTTC. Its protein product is CASPRRGPPGEQYF.

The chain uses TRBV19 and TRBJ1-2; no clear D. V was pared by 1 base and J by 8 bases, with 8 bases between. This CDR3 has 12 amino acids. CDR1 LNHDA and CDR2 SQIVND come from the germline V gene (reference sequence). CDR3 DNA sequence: TGTGCCAGTAGTATAGGGAGTTTGGGCTACACCTTC. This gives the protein CASSIGSLGYTF.

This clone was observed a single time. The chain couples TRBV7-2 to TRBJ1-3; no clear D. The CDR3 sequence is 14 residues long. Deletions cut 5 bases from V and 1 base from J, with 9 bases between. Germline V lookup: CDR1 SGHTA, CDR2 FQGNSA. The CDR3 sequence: CASSRFGSGNTIYF. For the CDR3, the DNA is TGTGCCAGCAGCAGGTTCGGGTCTGGAAACACCATATATTTT.

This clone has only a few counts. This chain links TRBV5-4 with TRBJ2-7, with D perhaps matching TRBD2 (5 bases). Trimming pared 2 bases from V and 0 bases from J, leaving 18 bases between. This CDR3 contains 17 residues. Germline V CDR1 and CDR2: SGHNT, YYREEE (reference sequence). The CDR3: CASSFGGLGVSSYEQYF. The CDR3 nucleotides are TGTGCCAGCAGCTTTGGAGGACTTGGGGTCAGCTCCTACGAGCAGTACTTC.

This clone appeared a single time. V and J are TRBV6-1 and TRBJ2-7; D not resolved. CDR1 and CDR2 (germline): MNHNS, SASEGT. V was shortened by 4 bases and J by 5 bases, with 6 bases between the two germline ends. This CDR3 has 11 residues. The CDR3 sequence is CASSGSHEQYF. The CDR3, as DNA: TGTGCCAGCAGTGGTAGCCACGAGCAGTACTTC.

The CDR3 spells CASSPSGGGAYNEQFF. Written as DNA, the CDR3 is TGTGCCAGCAGCCCCTCTGGTGGGGGGGCGTACAATGAGCAGTTCTTC. The chain is built from TRBV9 and TRBJ2-1; a possible D gene is TRBD2 (7 bases). The CDR3 extends over 16 amino acids. V lost 4 bases and J 4 bases, leaving 18 bases between the germline ends. Germline-derived CDR1 and CDR2 are SGDLS and YYNGEE.

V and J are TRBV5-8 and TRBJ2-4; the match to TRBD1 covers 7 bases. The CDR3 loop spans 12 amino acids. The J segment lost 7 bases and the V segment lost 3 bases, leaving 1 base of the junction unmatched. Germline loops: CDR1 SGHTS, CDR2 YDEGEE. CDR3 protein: CASSSRGNIQYF. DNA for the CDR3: TGTGCCAGCAGCTCCAGGGGGAACATTCAGTACTTC.

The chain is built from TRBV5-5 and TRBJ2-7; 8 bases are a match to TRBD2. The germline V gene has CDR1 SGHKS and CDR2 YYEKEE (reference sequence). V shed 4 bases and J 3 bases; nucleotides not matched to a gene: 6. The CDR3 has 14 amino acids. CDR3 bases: TGTGCCAGCAGCGGTAAGCGGGGGAGCTACGAGCAGTACTTC. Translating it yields CASSGKRGSYEQYF.

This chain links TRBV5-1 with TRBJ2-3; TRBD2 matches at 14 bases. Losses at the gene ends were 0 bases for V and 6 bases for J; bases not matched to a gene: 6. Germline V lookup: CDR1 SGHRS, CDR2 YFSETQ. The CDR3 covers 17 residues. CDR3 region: CASSLVTSGGGGDTQYF. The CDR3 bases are TGCGCCAGCAGCTTGGTGACTAGCGGGGGGGGCGGGGATACGCAGTATTTT.

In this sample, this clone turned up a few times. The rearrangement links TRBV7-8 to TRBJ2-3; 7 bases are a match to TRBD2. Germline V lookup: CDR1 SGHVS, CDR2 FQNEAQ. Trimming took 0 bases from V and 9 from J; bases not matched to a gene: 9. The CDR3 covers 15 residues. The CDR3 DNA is TGTGCCAGCAGCTTAGCCCTAGCGGAGCGGGGAACGCAGTATTTT. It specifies CASSLALAERGTQYF.

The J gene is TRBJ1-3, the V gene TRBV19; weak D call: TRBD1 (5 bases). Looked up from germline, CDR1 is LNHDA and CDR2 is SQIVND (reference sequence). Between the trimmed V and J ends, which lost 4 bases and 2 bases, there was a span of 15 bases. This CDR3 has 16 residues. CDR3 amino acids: CASSTRSGGAGNTIYF. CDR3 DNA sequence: TGTGCCAGTAGTACCCGCTCGGGGGGTGCTGGAAACACCATATATTTT.

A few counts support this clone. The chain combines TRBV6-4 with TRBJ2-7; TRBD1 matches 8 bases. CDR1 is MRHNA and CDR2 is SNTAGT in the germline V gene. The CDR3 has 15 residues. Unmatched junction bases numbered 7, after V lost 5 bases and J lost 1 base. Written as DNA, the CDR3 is TGTGCCAGCAGTTGTCCGGGACAGGCGTCCTACGAGCAGTACTTC. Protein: CASSCPGQASYEQYF.

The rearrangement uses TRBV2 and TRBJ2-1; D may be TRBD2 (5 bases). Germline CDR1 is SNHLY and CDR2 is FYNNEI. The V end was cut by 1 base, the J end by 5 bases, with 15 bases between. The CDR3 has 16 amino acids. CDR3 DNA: TGTGCCAGCAGTGAAGAGGCCAGGTCGGGGAACAATGAGCAGTTCTTC. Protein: CASSEEARSGNNEQFF.

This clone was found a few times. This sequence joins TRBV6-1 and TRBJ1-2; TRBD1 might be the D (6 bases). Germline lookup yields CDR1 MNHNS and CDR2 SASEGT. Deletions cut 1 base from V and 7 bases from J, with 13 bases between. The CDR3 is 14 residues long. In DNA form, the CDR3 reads TGTGCCAGCAGTGAAGGCTTGGGGGCGATTGGCTACACCTTC. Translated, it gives CASSEGLGAIGYTF.

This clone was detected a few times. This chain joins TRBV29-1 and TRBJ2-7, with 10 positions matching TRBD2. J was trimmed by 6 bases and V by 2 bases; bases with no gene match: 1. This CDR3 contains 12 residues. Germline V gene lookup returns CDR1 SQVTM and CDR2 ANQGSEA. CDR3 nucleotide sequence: TGCAGCGTTGAACTAGCGGGGGCCGAGCAGTACTTC. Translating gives CSVELAGAEQYF.

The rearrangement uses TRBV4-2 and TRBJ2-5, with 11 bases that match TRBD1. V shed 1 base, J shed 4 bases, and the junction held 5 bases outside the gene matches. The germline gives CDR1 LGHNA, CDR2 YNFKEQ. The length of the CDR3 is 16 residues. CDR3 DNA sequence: TGTGCCAGCAGCCAAGTTGGACAGGGGGCGCGAGAGACCCAGTACTTC. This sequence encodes CASSQVGQGARETQYF.

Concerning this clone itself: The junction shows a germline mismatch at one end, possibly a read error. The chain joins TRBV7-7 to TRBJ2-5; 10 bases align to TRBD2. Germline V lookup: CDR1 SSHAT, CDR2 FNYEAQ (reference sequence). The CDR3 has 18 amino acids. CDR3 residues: CASSLAYSSGGVRAAQYF. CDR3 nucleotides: TGTGCTAGCAGTTTAGCTTATTCTAGCGGGGGAGTAAGAGCGGCCCAGTACTTC.

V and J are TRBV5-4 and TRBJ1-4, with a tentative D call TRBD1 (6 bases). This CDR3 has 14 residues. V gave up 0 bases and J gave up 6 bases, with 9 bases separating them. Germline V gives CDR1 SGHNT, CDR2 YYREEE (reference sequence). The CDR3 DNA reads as TGTGCCAGCAGCTTGGAGGCAGGGGATGAAAAACTGTTTTTT. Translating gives CASSLEAGDEKLFF.

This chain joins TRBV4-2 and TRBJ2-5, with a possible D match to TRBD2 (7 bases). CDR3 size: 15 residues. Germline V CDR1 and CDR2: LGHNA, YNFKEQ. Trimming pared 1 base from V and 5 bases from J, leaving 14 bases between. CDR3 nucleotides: TGTGCCAGCAGCCAAGTCTACGGGGGGCGGGAGACCCAGTACTTC. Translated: CASSQVYGGRETQYF.

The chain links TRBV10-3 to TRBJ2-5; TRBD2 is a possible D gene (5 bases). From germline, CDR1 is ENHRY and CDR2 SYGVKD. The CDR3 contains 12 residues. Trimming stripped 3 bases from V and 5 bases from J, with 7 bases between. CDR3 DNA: TGTGCCATCAGTGATGGGGAGGAGACCCAGTACTTC. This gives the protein CAISDGEETQYF.

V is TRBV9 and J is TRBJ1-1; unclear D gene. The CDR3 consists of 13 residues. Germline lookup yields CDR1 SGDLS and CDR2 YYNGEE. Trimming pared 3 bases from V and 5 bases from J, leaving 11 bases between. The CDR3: CASSALEGTEAFF. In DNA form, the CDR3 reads TGTGCCAGCAGCGCACTAGAAGGGACTGAAGCTTTCTTT.

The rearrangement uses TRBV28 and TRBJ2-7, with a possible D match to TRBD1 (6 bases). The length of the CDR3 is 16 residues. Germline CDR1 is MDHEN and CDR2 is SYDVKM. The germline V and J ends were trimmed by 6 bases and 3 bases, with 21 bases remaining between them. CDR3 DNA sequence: TGTGCCAGCAGCCCTAAGGGCAGGGGCGAGAACTACGAGCAGTACTTC. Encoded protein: CASSPKGRGENYEQYF.

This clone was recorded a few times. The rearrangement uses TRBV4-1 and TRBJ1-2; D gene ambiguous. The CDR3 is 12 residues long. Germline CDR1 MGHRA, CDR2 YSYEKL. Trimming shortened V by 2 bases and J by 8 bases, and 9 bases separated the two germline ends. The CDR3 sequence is CASSQSKRGYTF. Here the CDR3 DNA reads TGCGCCAGCAGCCAATCGAAGCGGGGCTACACCTTC.

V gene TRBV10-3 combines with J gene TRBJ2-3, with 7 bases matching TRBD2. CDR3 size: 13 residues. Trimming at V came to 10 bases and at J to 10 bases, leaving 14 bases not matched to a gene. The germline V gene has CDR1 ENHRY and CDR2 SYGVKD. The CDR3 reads CATHYGGRDPQYF. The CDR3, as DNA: TGTGCCACCCACTACGGGGGGAGGGATCCGCAGTATTTT.

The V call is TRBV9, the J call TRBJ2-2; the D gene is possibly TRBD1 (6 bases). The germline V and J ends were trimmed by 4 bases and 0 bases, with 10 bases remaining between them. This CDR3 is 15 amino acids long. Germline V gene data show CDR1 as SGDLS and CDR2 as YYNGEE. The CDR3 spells CASSPGTSNTGELFF. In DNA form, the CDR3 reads TGTGCCAGCAGCCCAGGGACATCGAACACCGGGGAGCTGTTTTTT.

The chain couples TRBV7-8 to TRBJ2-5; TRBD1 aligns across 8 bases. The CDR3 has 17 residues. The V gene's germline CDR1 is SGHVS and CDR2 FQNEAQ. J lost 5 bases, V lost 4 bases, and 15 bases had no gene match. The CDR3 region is CASSSRVRTGSRETQYF. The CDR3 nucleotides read TGTGCCAGCAGCTCCCGAGTCAGGACAGGGTCAAGGGAGACCCAGTACTTC. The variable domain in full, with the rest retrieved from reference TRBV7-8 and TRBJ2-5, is GAGVSQSPRYKVAKRGQDVALRCDPISGHVSLFWYQQALGQGPEFLTYFQNEAQLDKSGLPSDRFFAERPEGSVSTLKIQRTQQEDSAVYLCASSSRVRTGSRETQYFGPGTRLLVL.

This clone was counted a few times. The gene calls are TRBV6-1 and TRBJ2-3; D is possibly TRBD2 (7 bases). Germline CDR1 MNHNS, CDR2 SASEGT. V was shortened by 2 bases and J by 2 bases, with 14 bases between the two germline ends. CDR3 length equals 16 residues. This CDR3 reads CASSEYRGANTDTQYF. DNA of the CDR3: TGTGCCAGCAGTGAATATCGGGGGGCGAACACAGATACGCAGTATTTT.

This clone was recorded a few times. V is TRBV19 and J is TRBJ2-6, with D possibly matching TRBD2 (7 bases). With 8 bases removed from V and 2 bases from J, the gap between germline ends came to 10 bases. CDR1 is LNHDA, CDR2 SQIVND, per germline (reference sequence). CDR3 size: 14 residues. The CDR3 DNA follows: TGTGCCAGTCTAGGGGGGGCTGGGGCCAACGTCCTGACTTTC. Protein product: CASLGGAGANVLTF. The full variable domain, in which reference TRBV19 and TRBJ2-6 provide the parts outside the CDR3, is DGGITQSPKYLFRKEGQNVTLSCEQNLNHDAMYWYRQDPGQGLRLIYYSQIVNDFQKGDIAEGYSVSREKKESFPLTVTSAQKNPTAFYLCASLGGAGANVLTFGAGSRLTVL.

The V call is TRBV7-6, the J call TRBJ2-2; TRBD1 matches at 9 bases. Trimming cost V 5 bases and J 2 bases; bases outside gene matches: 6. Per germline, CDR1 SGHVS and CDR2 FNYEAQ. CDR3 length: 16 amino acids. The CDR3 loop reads CASSPGTGFNTGELFF. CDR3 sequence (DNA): TGTGCCAGCAGCCCCGGGACAGGGTTTAACACCGGGGAGCTGTTTTTT.